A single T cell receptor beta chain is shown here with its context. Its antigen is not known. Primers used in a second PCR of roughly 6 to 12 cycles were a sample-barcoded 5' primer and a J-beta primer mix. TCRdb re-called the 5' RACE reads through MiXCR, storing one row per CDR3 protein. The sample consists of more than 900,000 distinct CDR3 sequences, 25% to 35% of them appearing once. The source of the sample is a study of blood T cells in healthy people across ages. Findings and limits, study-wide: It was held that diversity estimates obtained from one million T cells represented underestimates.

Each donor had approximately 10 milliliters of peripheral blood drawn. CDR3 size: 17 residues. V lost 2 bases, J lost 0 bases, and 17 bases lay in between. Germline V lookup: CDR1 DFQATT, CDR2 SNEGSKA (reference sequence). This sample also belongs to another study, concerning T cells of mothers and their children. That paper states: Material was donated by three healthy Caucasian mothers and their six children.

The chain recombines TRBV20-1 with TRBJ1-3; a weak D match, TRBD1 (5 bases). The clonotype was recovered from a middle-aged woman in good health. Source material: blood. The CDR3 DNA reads TGCAGTGCTAGAAGGGGAGGCAGTCCAGTCTCTGGAAACACCATATATTTT. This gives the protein CSARRGGSPVSGNTIYF.